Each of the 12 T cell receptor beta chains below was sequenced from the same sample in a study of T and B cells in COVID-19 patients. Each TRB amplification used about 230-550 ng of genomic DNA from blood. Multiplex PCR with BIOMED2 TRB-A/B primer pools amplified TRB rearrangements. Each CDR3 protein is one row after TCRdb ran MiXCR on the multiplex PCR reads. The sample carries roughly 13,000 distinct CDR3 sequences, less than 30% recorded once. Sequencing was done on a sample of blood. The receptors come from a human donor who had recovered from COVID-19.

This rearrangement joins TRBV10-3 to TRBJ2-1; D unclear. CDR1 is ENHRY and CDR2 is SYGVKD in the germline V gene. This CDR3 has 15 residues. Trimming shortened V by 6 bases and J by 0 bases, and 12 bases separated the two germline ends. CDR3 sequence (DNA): TGTGCCATCAGGAACGATTTTTCCTCCTACAATGAGCAGTTCTTC. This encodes CAIRNDFSSYNEQFF.

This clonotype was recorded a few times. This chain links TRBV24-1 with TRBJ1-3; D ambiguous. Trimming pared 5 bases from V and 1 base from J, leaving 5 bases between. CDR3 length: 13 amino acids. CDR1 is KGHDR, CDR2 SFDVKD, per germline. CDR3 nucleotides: TGTGCCACCAGTGGAGGGTCTGGAAACACCATATATTTT. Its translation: CATSGGSGNTIYF.

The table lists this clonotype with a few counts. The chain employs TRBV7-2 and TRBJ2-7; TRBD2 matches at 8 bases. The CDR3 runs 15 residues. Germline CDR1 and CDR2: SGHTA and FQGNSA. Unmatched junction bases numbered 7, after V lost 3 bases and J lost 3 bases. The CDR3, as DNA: TGTGCCAGCAGCTTTACCAGCGGGAGCTTCTACGAGCAGTACTTC. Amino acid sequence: CASSFTSGSFYEQYF.

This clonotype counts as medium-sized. Written as DNA, the CDR3 is TGTGCCAGCAGGAAGACAGGGCATGAGACCCAGTACTTC. The encoded protein is CASRKTGHETQYF. This chain connects TRBV6-5 to TRBJ2-5; 7 nucleotides agree with TRBD1. The CDR3 consists of 13 residues. V trimming: 6 bases; J trimming: 5 bases; junction bases outside the gene matches: 6. Germline-derived CDR1 and CDR2 are MNHEY and SVGAGI.

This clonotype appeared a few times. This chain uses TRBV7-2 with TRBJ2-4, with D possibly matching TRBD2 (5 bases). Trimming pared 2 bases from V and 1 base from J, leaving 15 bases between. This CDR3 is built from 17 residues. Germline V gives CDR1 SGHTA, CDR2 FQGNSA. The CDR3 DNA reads TGTGCCAGCAGCTTAAATGGCCCCAGAGGGGCCAAAAACATTCAGTACTTC. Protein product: CASSLNGPRGAKNIQYF.

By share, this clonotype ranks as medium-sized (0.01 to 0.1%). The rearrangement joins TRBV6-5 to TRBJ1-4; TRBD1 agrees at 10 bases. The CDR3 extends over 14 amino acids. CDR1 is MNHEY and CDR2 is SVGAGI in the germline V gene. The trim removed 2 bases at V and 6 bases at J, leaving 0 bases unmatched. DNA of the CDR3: TGTGCCAGCAGTTACGGGACAGGGGATGAAAAACTGTTTTTT. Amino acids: CASSYGTGDEKLFF.

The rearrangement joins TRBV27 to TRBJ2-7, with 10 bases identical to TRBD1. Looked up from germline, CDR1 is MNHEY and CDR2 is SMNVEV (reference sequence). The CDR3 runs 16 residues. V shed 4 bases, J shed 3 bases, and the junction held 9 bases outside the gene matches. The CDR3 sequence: CASSSGTGVQNYEQYF. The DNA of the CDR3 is TGTGCCAGCAGTTCTGGGACAGGGGTCCAAAACTACGAGCAGTACTTC.

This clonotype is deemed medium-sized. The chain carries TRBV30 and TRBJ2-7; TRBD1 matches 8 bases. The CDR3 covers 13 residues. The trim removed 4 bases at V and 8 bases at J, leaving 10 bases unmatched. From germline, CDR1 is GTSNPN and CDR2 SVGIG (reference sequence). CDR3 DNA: TGTGCCTGGACCCAGGGGGCCTTTCATAAGCAGTACTTC. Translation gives CAWTQGAFHKQYF.

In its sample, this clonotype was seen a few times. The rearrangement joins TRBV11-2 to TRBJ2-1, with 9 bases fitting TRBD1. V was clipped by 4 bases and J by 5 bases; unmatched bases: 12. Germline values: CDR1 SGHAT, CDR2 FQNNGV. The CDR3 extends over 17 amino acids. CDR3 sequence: CASSSTPRDRANNEQFF. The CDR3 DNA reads TGTGCCAGCAGCTCCACCCCCCGGGACAGGGCTAACAATGAGCAGTTCTTC.

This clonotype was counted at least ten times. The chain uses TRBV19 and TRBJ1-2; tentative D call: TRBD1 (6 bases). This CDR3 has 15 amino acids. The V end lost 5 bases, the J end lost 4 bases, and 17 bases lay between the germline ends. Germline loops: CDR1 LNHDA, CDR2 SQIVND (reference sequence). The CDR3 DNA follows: TGTGCCAGTAGTGCTGAGGGACATTACTCCTATGGCTACACCTTC. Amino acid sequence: CASSAEGHYSYGYTF.

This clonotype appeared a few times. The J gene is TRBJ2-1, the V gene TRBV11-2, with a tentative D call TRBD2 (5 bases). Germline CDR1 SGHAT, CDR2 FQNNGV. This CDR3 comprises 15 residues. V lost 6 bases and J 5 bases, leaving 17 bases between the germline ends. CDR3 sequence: CASSRRGLMDNEQFF. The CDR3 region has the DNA TGTGCCAGCAGTCGTCGGGGTCTCATGGACAATGAGCAGTTCTTC. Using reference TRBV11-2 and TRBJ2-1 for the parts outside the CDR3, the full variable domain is EAGVAQSPRYKIIEKRQSVAFWCNPISGHATLYWYQQILGQGPKLLIQFQNNGVVDDSQLPKDRFSAERLKGVDSTLKIQPAKLEDSAVYLCASSRRGLMDNEQFFGPGTRLTVL.

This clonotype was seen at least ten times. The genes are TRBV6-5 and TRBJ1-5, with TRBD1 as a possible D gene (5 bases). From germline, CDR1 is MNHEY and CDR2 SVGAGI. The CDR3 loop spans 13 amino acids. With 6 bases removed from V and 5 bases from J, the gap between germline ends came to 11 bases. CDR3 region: CASSGRVDQPQHF. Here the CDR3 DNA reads TGTGCCAGCAGCGGCAGGGTCGATCAGCCCCAGCATTTT.